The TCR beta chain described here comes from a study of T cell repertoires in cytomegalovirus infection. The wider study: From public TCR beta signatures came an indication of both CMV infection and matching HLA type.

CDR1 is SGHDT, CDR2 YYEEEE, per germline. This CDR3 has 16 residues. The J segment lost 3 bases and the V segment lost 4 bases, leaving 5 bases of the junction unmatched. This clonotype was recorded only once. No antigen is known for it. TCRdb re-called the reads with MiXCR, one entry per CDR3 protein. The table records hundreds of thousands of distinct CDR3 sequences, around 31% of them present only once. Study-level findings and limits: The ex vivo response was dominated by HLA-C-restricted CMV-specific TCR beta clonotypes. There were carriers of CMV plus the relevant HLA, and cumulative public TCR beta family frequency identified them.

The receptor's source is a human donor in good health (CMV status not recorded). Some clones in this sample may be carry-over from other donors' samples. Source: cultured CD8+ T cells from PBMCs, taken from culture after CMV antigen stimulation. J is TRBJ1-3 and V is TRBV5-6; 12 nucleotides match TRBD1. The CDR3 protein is CASSRGTGGNGNTIYF. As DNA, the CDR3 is TGTGCCAGCAGCCGGGGGACAGGGGGCAATGGAAACACCATATATTTT.